Below are 24 T cell receptor beta chains sequenced from a single sample in a study of quantifying T cell responses using KT2 cells. Study-wide context: cDNA was made from DNase-treated RNA using alpha and beta constant primers.

The cDNA 3' end received a ligated oligonucleotide with a UMI. The first PCR ran approximately 4 cycles with an equimolar RC1.1 and RC1.2 beta primer mix. Each CDR3 protein gets one entry after TCRdb re-called the UMI-ligation and nested PCR reads with MiXCR. The table includes tens of thousands of distinct CDR3 sequences, 7.3% detected once. The source material was PBMCs spiked with cells of the T cell clone KT2. Receptors were obtained from a human donor.

J is TRBJ2-6 and V is TRBV14; unclear D gene. V gave up 4 bases and J gave up 3 bases, with 10 bases separating them. This CDR3 comprises 15 residues. Germline CDR1 is SGHDN and CDR2 is FVKESK. The CDR3 coding sequence is TGTGCCAGCAGCCTCGTAGGTGGTGGGGCCAACGTCCTGACTTTC. It translates to CASSLVGGGANVLTF.

The chain is built from TRBV6-1 and TRBJ2-1; D is uncertain. This CDR3 is built from 15 residues. The germline V gene has CDR1 MNHNS and CDR2 SASEGT. V lost 5 bases and J lost 7, with 18 bases in between. The CDR3 DNA follows: TGTGCCAGCAGTTCGCAAGGGTCTCTAAGGAATGAGCAGTTCTTC. This translates into CASSSQGSLRNEQFF.

The table lists this clonotype with many counts. This chain connects TRBV5-5 to TRBJ1-6, with D possibly matching TRBD1 (6 bases). The ends were cut back, 1 base at V and 2 bases at J, with 10 bases in the middle. The CDR3 contains 16 residues. Per germline, CDR1 SGHKS and CDR2 YYEKEE (reference sequence). CDR3 DNA: TGTGCCAGCAGCTTGAGGGGGATAACCTATAATTCACCCCTCCACTTT. It is translated as CASSLRGITYNSPLHF.

This clonotype has only a few counts. The V and J genes are TRBV5-1 and TRBJ2-7; TRBD2 aligns across 16 bases. Trimming removed 4 bases from V and 7 bases from J; junction bases left unmatched: 8. The CDR3 length is 16 residues. CDR1 is SGHRS, CDR2 YFSETQ, per germline. The CDR3 here is CASSRGLAGGPGEQYF. CDR3 sequence (DNA): TGCGCCAGCAGCCGGGGACTAGCGGGAGGGCCGGGGGAGCAGTACTTC.

The chain uses TRBV7-6 and TRBJ2-1; 11 bases are shared with TRBD2. The CDR3 loop spans 14 amino acids. V trimming: 1 base; J trimming: 12 bases; junction bases outside the gene matches: 5. Germline V lookup: CDR1 SGHVS, CDR2 FNYEAQ. CDR3 bases: TGTGCCAGCAGCTTAGAACTAGCGGGGGCCGGGCAGTTCTTC. It yields the protein CASSLELAGAGQFF.

This clonotype was detected only a few times. The genes are TRBV11-2 and TRBJ2-7; 9 bases are a match to TRBD2. In germline, CDR1 is SGHAT, CDR2 FQNNGV. The junction had 14 bases not matched to a gene; V was cut back by 7 bases and J by 7 bases. The CDR3 loop spans 15 amino acids. DNA for the CDR3: TGTGCCAGCACCGAAGGCGGGGGGGGGTTCAGGGAGCAGTACTTC. It encodes CASTEGGGGFREQYF.

By share, this clonotype counts as medium-sized. This chain connects TRBV5-1 to TRBJ2-3, with TRBD2 matching 8 bases. CDR3 size: 18 residues. Germline CDR1 SGHRS, CDR2 YFSETQ. V lost 3 bases and J lost 4; bases outside the gene matches: 16. CDR3 residues: CASSYIGLGRGVADTQYF. The CDR3 nucleotides read TGCGCCAGCAGCTACATCGGCCTAGGGCGGGGGGTGGCAGATACGCAGTATTTT.

This clonotype was seen repeatedly, ten times or more. The CDR3 loop is CSVASGQNTEAFF. CDR3 in DNA: TGCAGCGTTGCGTCAGGGCAGAACACTGAAGCTTTCTTT. The J gene is TRBJ1-1, the V gene TRBV29-1; D perhaps matches TRBD1 (5 bases). Germline V gives CDR1 SQVTM, CDR2 ANQGSEA. This CDR3 spans 13 amino acids. V was shortened by 4 bases and J by 1 base, with 10 bases between the two germline ends. The whole variable domain, remainder taken from reference TRBV29-1 and TRBJ1-1, is SAVISQKPSRDICQRGTSLTIQCQVDSQVTMMFWYRQQPGQSLTLIATANQGSEATYESGFVIDKFPISRPNLTFSTLTVSNMSPEDSSIYLCSVASGQNTEAFFGQGTRLTVV.

This chain connects TRBV2 to TRBJ2-2; 14 nucleotides match TRBD2. The CDR3 consists of 16 residues. Germline CDR1 is SNHLY and CDR2 is FYNNEI. The junction had 4 bases not matched to a gene; V was cut back by 6 bases and J by 4 bases. CDR3 sequence: CASRPTSGGATGELFF. The CDR3 region has the DNA TGTGCCAGCAGGCCGACTAGCGGGGGGGCCACCGGGGAGCTGTTTTTT.

This clonotype was counted at least ten times. This rearrangement joins TRBV2 to TRBJ1-2, with a possible D match to TRBD1 (5 bases). This CDR3 comprises 16 residues. V was shortened by 4 bases and J by 0 bases, with 15 bases between the two germline ends. Germline CDR1 SNHLY, CDR2 FYNNEI. The CDR3 nucleotides are TGTGCCAGCAGTGCTGTATCCGGGACTTCTAACTATGGCTACACCTTC. Translating it yields CASSAVSGTSNYGYTF.

Here the CDR3 DNA reads TGCAGTGCTAGAGATCTGAGAGGGTGGTTCTACGAGCAGTACTTC. Translating it yields CSARDLRGWFYEQYF. The chain links TRBV20-1 to TRBJ2-7; maybe TRBD2 (5 bases). The V end lost 0 bases, the J end lost 3 bases, and 15 bases lay between the germline ends. Looked up from germline, CDR1 is DFQATT and CDR2 is SNEGSKA (reference sequence). This CDR3 comprises 15 residues.

This clonotype has only a few counts. V is TRBV15 and J is TRBJ2-3; 7 bases map to TRBD1. Trimming removed 0 bases from V and 5 bases from J; junction bases left unmatched: 8. Looked up from germline, CDR1 is LNHNV and CDR2 is YYDKDF (reference sequence). The CDR3 is 16 amino acids. CDR3 sequence (DNA): TGTGCCACCAGCAGAGAGGGAAGGGGGCGCGTAGATACGCAGTATTTT. As protein: CATSREGRGRVDTQYF.

V gene TRBV29-1 combines with J gene TRBJ2-7, with 10 bases lining up with TRBD1. This CDR3 has 14 residues. V shed 6 bases, J shed 4 bases, and the junction held 9 bases outside the gene matches. Germline V CDR1 and CDR2: SQVTM, ANQGSEA. In nucleotides, the CDR3 is TGCAGCGTCAGAGAGGGACAGGGGCCTTACGAGCAGTACTTC. Protein sequence: CSVREGQGPYEQYF.

This clonotype was seen repeatedly, ten times or more. This rearrangement joins TRBV14 to TRBJ2-1; 12 nucleotides align to TRBD2. Germline-derived CDR1 and CDR2 are SGHDN and FVKESK. Trimming at V came to 7 bases and at J to 2 bases, leaving 6 bases not matched to a gene. The CDR3 has 16 residues. DNA for the CDR3: TGTGCCAGCATCAGGACTAGCGGGAACACCTACAATGAGCAGTTCTTC. Its translation is CASIRTSGNTYNEQFF. Full variable domain (rest looked up from reference TRBV14 and TRBJ2-1): EAGVTQFPSHSVIEKGQTVTLRCDPISGHDNLYWYRRVMGKEIKFLLHFVKESKQDESGMPNNRFLAERTGGTYSTLKVQPAELEDSGVYFCASIRTSGNTYNEQFFGPGTRLTVL.

Worth noting for this clonotype: A much larger clone is a single base away; this may be a read error. The CDR3 DNA sequence: TGTGCCAGCAGCACGCAGTCAGATACGCAGTATTTT. As protein: CASSTQSDTQYF. The chain combines TRBV7-1 with TRBJ2-3; no definite D call. TRBV7-1 is treated as an ORF (open reading frame) with a function not yet certain. The germline V and J ends were trimmed by 5 bases and 4 bases, with 7 bases remaining between them. This CDR3 is 12 amino acids long.

This clonotype occurred many times. The chain's CDR3 is CASSFGAASPLHF. CDR3 DNA: TGTGCCAGCAGTTTTGGGGCAGCTTCACCCCTCCACTTT. This sequence joins TRBV12-3 or TRBV12-4 and TRBJ1-6, with D possibly matching TRBD1 (5 bases). This CDR3 comprises 13 residues. With 3 bases removed from V and 9 bases from J, the gap between germline ends came to 9 bases.

The chain is built from TRBV7-8 and TRBJ2-3; the D gene is possibly TRBD1 (7 bases). Trimming removed 5 bases from V and 0 bases from J, with 12 bases in between. The CDR3 sequence is 15 residues long. CDR1 is SGHVS and CDR2 is FQNEAQ in the germline V gene. CDR3 protein: CASSQGGISTDTQYF. In DNA form, the CDR3 reads TGTGCCAGCAGCCAGGGGGGTATTAGCACAGATACGCAGTATTTT. Supplemented by reference TRBV7-8 and TRBJ2-3, the full variable domain reads GAGVSQSPRYKVAKRGQDVALRCDPISGHVSLFWYQQALGQGPEFLTYFQNEAQLDKSGLPSDRFFAERPEGSVSTLKIQRTQQEDSAVYLCASSQGGISTDTQYFGPGTRLTVL.

This clonotype has ten or more counts. The chain links TRBV10-1 to TRBJ2-3; D not resolved. Germline CDR1 WNHNN, CDR2 SYGVQD (reference sequence). This CDR3 spans 16 amino acids. V lost 6 bases to trimming and J lost 1 base, with 17 bases between them. In DNA form, the CDR3 reads TGCGCCAGCAGCTCGGGCCTGTTCGGAGGCACAGATACGCAGTATTTT. Its translation: CASSSGLFGGTDTQYF.

The V call is TRBV27, the J call TRBJ1-2, with a tentative D call TRBD1 (6 bases). The germline V gene encodes CDR1 MNHEY and CDR2 SMNVEV (reference sequence). V lost 2 bases and J lost 2, with 6 bases in between. The CDR3 sequence is 13 residues long. This CDR3 reads CASSLTGNYGYTF. In nucleotides, the CDR3 is TGTGCCAGCAGTTTAACAGGGAACTATGGCTACACCTTC.

This clonotype was observed a few times. The gene calls are TRBV27 and TRBJ2-7; 7 bases are a match to TRBD2. CDR1 and CDR2 (germline): MNHEY, SMNVEV (reference sequence). CDR3 length: 14 residues. V lost 6 bases to trimming and J lost 0 bases; unmatched junction nucleotides: 5. The CDR3 nucleotides are TGTGCCAGCAGCCGTAGCGGGTACTCCTACGAGCAGTACTTC. This sequence encodes CASSRSGYSYEQYF.

The gene calls are TRBV19 and TRBJ1-1; 8 bases line up with TRBD1. The length of the CDR3 is 13 residues. The V gene end was trimmed by 6 bases and the J gene end by 5 bases; junction bases not matched to a gene: 5. From germline, CDR1 is LNHDA and CDR2 SQIVND (reference sequence). CDR3 nucleotides: TGTGCCAGTAGGCAACAGGGGGGGACTGAAGCTTTCTTT. This codes for CASRQQGGTEAFF.

V is TRBV5-1 and J is TRBJ2-3; D is possibly TRBD1 (6 bases). Germline CDR1 SGHRS, CDR2 YFSETQ. The CDR3 spans 15 residues. The V end was cut by 5 bases, the J end by 2 bases, with 15 bases between. DNA of the CDR3: TGCGCCAGCAGGAAGAACAGGGTACCCACAGATACGCAGTATTTT. The encoded protein is CASRKNRVPTDTQYF.

The V gene is TRBV2, the J gene TRBJ1-1; D is undetermined. CDR1 and CDR2 (germline): SNHLY, FYNNEI. This CDR3 has 15 amino acids. V lost 4 bases and J lost 1, with 13 bases in between. CDR3 DNA sequence: TGTGCCAGCAGTGGTCCCACAACTACGAACACTGAAGCTTTCTTT. This encodes CASSGPTTTNTEAFF.

This clonotype has just a few counts. The V call is TRBV20-1, the J call TRBJ2-1; D perhaps matches TRBD2 (6 bases). The germline V gene encodes CDR1 DFQATT and CDR2 SNEGSKA (reference sequence). The CDR3 length is 12 residues. The CDR3 sequence: CSILGSGNEQFF. The CDR3 DNA follows: TGCAGCATCCTCGGGAGCGGGAATGAGCAGTTCTTC.